What follows are 17 T cell receptor beta chains derived from one specimen sequenced in a study of blood T cells in healthy people across ages. Next came a second PCR, run for about 7 to 12 cycles, which used a sample-barcoded 5' primer along with a J-beta primer mix. MiXCR was run by TCRdb on the 5' RACE reads, yielding one entry per CDR3 protein. The table shows some 730,000 distinct CDR3 sequences, with about 24% occurring only once. The sequenced material came from blood. The receptors derive from a man between 65 and 80 years old in good health.

This chain connects TRBV12-3 or TRBV12-4 to TRBJ1-2; possibly TRBD1 for D (6 bases). V was cut by 7 bases and J by 2 bases, with 8 bases left in between. This CDR3 is 12 amino acids long. As DNA, the CDR3 is TGTGCCAGCATGCAGGGGAACTATGGCTACACCTTC. Translation: CASMQGNYGYTF.

At least ten counts were recorded for this clonotype. The J gene is TRBJ2-7, the V gene TRBV7-6; possibly TRBD1 for D (6 bases). Germline CDR1 SGHVS, CDR2 FNYEAQ. CDR3 length: 13 residues. Deletions cut 3 bases from V and 3 bases from J, with 9 bases between. The CDR3 is CASSLGTFYEQYF. CDR3 coding DNA: TGTGCCAGCAGCTTGGGGACATTCTACGAGCAGTACTTC.

The chain carries TRBV6-1 and TRBJ1-5; D remains ambiguous. The length of the CDR3 is 13 residues. Trimming took 4 bases from V and 5 from J, leaving 9 bases between them. Germline V lookup: CDR1 MNHNS, CDR2 SASEGT. The CDR3 loop reads CASSVYRDQPQHF. Written as DNA, the CDR3 is TGTGCCAGCAGTGTGTACAGAGATCAGCCCCAGCATTTT.

This clonotype was seen a handful of times. The chain uses TRBV4-3 and TRBJ1-3, with 10 positions matching TRBD1. Germline CDR1 reads LGHNA; CDR2 reads YSLEER. The V segment lost 4 bases and the J segment 2 bases; nucleotides outside the gene matches: 5. This CDR3 contains 16 residues. The CDR3 is CASSRGQGVTGNTIYF. The CDR3 nucleotides read TGCGCCAGCAGCCGAGGACAGGGGGTAACTGGAAACACCATATATTTT.

This clonotype was observed a handful of times. The gene calls are TRBV29-1 and TRBJ2-2; D uncertain. The CDR3 has 12 residues. The ends were cut back, 1 base at V and 4 bases at J, with 4 bases in the middle. The germline CDR1 and CDR2 sequences are SQVTM and ANQGSEA. CDR3 DNA: TGCAGCGTTGAAGTAGGCACCGGGGAGCTGTTTTTT. The encoded protein is CSVEVGTGELFF.

CDR3 region: CASSFRGVYGEKLFF. In nucleotides, the CDR3 is TGTGCCAGCAGCTTTCGGGGGGTCTATGGTGAAAAACTGTTTTTT. V is TRBV7-2 and J is TRBJ1-4, with D perhaps matching TRBD1 (5 bases). The germline V and J ends were trimmed by 3 bases and 7 bases, with 15 bases remaining between them. CDR3 length equals 15 residues. The germline gives CDR1 SGHTA, CDR2 FQGNSA.

The chain links TRBV6-6 to TRBJ1-6; 8 positions agree with TRBD1. Germline V gives CDR1 MNHNY, CDR2 SVGAGI (reference sequence). The CDR3 totals 14 residues. Trimming took 6 bases from V and 9 from J; bases not matched to a gene: 7. CDR3: CASRDRAQSSPLHF. In DNA, the CDR3 is TGTGCCAGCAGGGACAGGGCCCAGAGTTCACCCCTCCACTTT.

This clonotype was picked up a small number of times. The genes are TRBV12-3 or TRBV12-4 and TRBJ2-5, with TRBD2 matching 7 bases. V shed 1 base, J shed 2 bases, and the junction held 7 bases outside the gene matches. CDR3 size: 16 residues. The CDR3 protein is CASSLGGGREQETQYF. The CDR3 nucleotides are TGTGCCAGCAGTTTAGGGGGCGGGAGAGAGCAAGAGACCCAGTACTTC.

V usage is TRBV5-6 and J usage is TRBJ2-1; D remains unclear. V was pared by 3 bases and J by 4 bases, with 8 bases between. The CDR3 contains 13 residues. Germline assignment: CDR1 SGHDT and CDR2 YYEEEE. The chain's CDR3 is CASSWTRYNEQFF. CDR3 nucleotide sequence: TGTGCCAGCAGCTGGACCAGATACAATGAGCAGTTCTTC.

The V and J genes are TRBV20-1 and TRBJ1-4; D not certain. Germline values: CDR1 DFQATT, CDR2 SNEGSKA (reference sequence). Between the trimmed V and J ends, which lost 1 base and 2 bases, there was a span of 8 bases. The CDR3 has 14 amino acids. The CDR3 reads CSARGTVTNEKLFF. CDR3 DNA: TGCAGTGCTAGAGGGACGGTTACTAATGAAAAACTGTTTTTT.

Only a few counts were recorded for this clonotype. The chain carries TRBV4-3 and TRBJ1-6; D possibly corresponds to TRBD1 (6 bases). Trimming took off 0 bases at V and 0 bases at J, with 12 bases between the two ends. The CDR3 length is 18 residues. Per the germline V gene, CDR1 is LGHNA and CDR2 is YSLEER. The CDR3 spells CASSQDVGQSSYNSPLHF. The CDR3 bases are TGCGCCAGCAGCCAAGATGTTGGACAGAGCTCCTATAATTCACCCCTCCACTTT.

The chain joins TRBV6-6 to TRBJ2-1, with 8 bases aligning to TRBD1. This CDR3 is 16 amino acids long. Losses at the gene ends were 4 bases for V and 7 bases for J; bases not matched to a gene: 12. The germline CDR1 and CDR2 sequences are MNHNY and SVGAGI (reference sequence). CDR3 coding DNA: TGTGCCAGCAGTTCCCAGGCCGCGACAGGGGAAAATGAGCAGTTCTTC. Protein: CASSSQAATGENEQFF.

This clonotype has just a few counts. The chain combines TRBV12-3 or TRBV12-4 with TRBJ1-3, with 7 bases fitting TRBD1. The CDR3 has 14 residues. After removal of 9 bases from V and 3 bases from J, the junction contained 8 bases not matched to a gene. Written as DNA, the CDR3 is TGTGCCAGTAGAAAGGGGGCAGGTGGAAACACCATATATTTT. Residues: CASRKGAGGNTIYF.

This clonotype was picked up a small number of times. This sequence joins TRBV7-9 and TRBJ2-7; D not certain. The end of the DNA is better explained by TRBJ2-1, so the J call may be wrong. This CDR3 comprises 12 residues. Germline lookup yields CDR1 SEHNR and CDR2 FQNEAQ (reference sequence). CDR3 DNA: TGTGCCAGCAGCGGGCCAGCCTATGAGCAGTTCTTC. Its protein product is CASSGPAYEQFF.

This clonotype was counted only a few times. This rearrangement joins TRBV5-5 to TRBJ2-1, with 8 bases identical to TRBD1. Germline values: CDR1 SGHKS, CDR2 YYEKEE (reference sequence). V lost 4 bases and J lost 9; bases outside the gene matches: 12. This CDR3 is built from 15 residues. CDR3 protein: CASSPDRVNVAEQFF. The DNA of the CDR3 is TGTGCCAGCAGCCCGGACAGGGTCAATGTTGCTGAGCAGTTCTTC.

This chain joins TRBV9 and TRBJ1-2; 7 nucleotides match TRBD1. CDR1 is SGDLS and CDR2 is YYNGEE in the germline V gene. Trimming took 4 bases from V and 7 from J; bases not matched to a gene: 10. CDR3 size: 14 residues. DNA for the CDR3: TGTGCCAGCAGCCCTCCGGGGACAGCCTCTGGCTACACCTTC. It encodes CASSPPGTASGYTF.

V and J are TRBV28 and TRBJ2-3; 8 bases are a match to TRBD1. J lost 4 bases, V lost 7 bases, and 10 bases had no gene match. This CDR3 region has 15 residues. Germline-derived CDR1 and CDR2 are MDHEN and SYDVKM. Here the CDR3 DNA reads TGTGCCAGCAACAGCCCGGACAGGGCGGCAGATACGCAGTATTTT. Encoded protein: CASNSPDRAADTQYF.